A single sample is the source of the 8 T cell receptor beta chains below, sequenced in a study of cytomegalovirus exposure and HLA in healthy donors. PCR involved 60 Vbeta and 13 Jbeta primers. The assay was immunoSEQ multiplex PCR, and TCRdb's table has in-frame clones only and misses some. This sample has approximately 79,000 clones; over 70% occur once, and the top ten carry around 5.8%. What was sequenced was PBMCs. Receptors were obtained from a male donor in good health and CMV-seropositive.

This chain connects TRBV12-5 to TRBJ2-1; maybe TRBD2 (6 bases). Looked up from germline, CDR1 is LGHNT and CDR2 is FRNRAP. This CDR3 contains 18 residues. With 0 bases removed from V and 7 bases from J, the gap between germline ends came to 22 bases. The CDR3 protein is CASGLVRWGEPRGNEQFF. For the CDR3, the DNA is TGTGCTAGTGGTTTGGTACGGTGGGGAGAGCCCCGGGGGAATGAGCAGTTCTTC.

The rearrangement links TRBV6-5 to TRBJ2-7; 7 nucleotides align to TRBD2. The J segment lost 2 bases and the V segment lost 2 bases, leaving 6 bases of the junction unmatched. CDR1 and CDR2 from the germline V gene are MNHEY and SVGAGI. The CDR3 loop spans 15 amino acids. The CDR3 nucleotides are TGTGCCAGCAGTTACAGGCGGGAGAAACCCTACGAGCAGTACTTC. Its translation: CASSYRREKPYEQYF.

This clone was recorded a few times. The CDR3 region is CASSFASGRGDNEQFF. The CDR3 coding sequence is TGTGCCAGCAGTTTTGCTAGCGGGAGAGGGGACAATGAGCAGTTCTTC. The rearrangement uses TRBV6-4 and TRBJ2-1; 10 nucleotides match TRBD2. The CDR3 length is 16 residues. Germline lookup yields CDR1 MRHNA and CDR2 SNTAGT. Unmatched junction bases numbered 9, after V lost 5 bases and J lost 5 bases.

This clone was detected once. V usage is TRBV6-1 and J usage is TRBJ1-5, with 7 bases lining up with TRBD1. The length of the CDR3 is 16 residues. V was pared by 2 bases and J by 7 bases, with 11 bases of the junction left unmatched. Germline V gives CDR1 MNHNS, CDR2 SASEGT. CDR3 coding DNA: TGTGCCAGCAGTGAAAGGGTGACAGGGCTAGGGCAGCCCCAGCATTTT. This codes for CASSERVTGLGQPQHF.

V usage is TRBV18 and J usage is TRBJ1-5; 9 bases fit TRBD1. The J segment lost 3 bases and the V segment lost 1 base, leaving 7 bases of the junction unmatched. In germline, CDR1 is KGHSH, CDR2 LQKENI. The CDR3 is 17 residues long. In DNA, the CDR3 is TGTGCCAGCTCACCACTAGCTGGGACAGGGACCAATCAGCCCCAGCATTTT. Protein product: CASSPLAGTGTNQPQHF.

J is TRBJ1-4 and V is TRBV6-6, with D tentatively TRBD1 (6 bases). V dropped 4 bases and J dropped 10 bases, with 10 bases sitting between them. The CDR3 is 12 residues long. The germline gives CDR1 MNHNY, CDR2 SVGAGI (reference sequence). CDR3 protein: CASSLGGGKLFF. The CDR3 nucleotides read TGTGCCAGCAGTTTGGGAGGGGGAAAACTGTTTTTT.

J is TRBJ1-6 and V is TRBV5-1, with 8 bases aligning to TRBD1. The CDR3 sequence is 18 residues long. The V gene end was trimmed by 4 bases and the J gene end by 0 bases; junction bases not matched to a gene: 9. Per germline, CDR1 SGHRS and CDR2 YFSETQ. CDR3 loop: CASSLAGQASSYNSPLHF. Here the CDR3 DNA reads TGCGCCAGCAGCCTAGCGGGACAGGCGAGCTCCTATAATTCACCCCTCCACTTT.

Only a few counts were recorded for this clone. The V call is TRBV6-1, the J call TRBJ1-4; no firm D call. Germline V gene data show CDR1 as MNHNS and CDR2 as SASEGT. This CDR3 contains 15 residues. Trimming left V 1 base short and J 0 bases short, with 6 bases between. The CDR3 protein is CASSEDVTTNEKLFF. DNA for the CDR3: TGTGCCAGCAGTGAAGATGTCACAACTAATGAAAAACTGTTTTTT.